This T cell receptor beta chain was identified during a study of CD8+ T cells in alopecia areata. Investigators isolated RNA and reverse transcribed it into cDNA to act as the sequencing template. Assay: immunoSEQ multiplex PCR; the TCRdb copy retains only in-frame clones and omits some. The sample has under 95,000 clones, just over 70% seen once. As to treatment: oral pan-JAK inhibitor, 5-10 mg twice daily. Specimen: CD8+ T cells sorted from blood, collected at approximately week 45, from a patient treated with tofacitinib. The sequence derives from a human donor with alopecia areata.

In DNA, the CDR3 is TGTGCCACCAGCAGAGTGCACAATGAGCAGTTCTTC. Its translation: CATSRVHNEQFF. The chain employs TRBV15 and TRBJ2-1; D is unresolved. The ends were cut back, 1 base at V and 5 bases at J, with 3 bases in the middle. Germline V lookup: CDR1 LNHNV, CDR2 YYDKDF (reference sequence). The CDR3 loop spans 12 amino acids. The whole variable domain, remainder taken from reference TRBV15 and TRBJ2-1, is DAMVIQNPRYQVTQFGKPVTLSCSQTLNHNVMYWYQQKSSQAPKLLFHYYDKDFNNEADTPDNFQSRRPNTSFCFLDIRSPGLGDTAMYLCATSRVHNEQFFGPGTRLTVL.